This T cell receptor beta chain was found in a study of T cells in Graves' hyperthyroidism and ophthalmopathy (dated by TCRdb to between 2018 and 2021). With respect to the entire study: Peripheral blood samples were taken at the time of initial diagnosis, prior to any treatment. For training and testing, the 100 patients in the discovery cohort were randomly divided in a 7:3 ratio. An independent validation cohort of 18 to 20 hyperthyroidism patients and 17 patients who later progressed to ophthalmopathy tested prospective prediction of ophthalmopathy. TCR V-J signatures able to tell the groups apart were searched for in a discovery cohort of 100 patients, of whom under 45 had Graves' ophthalmopathy and about 55 had stable Graves' hyperthyroidism. After blood sampling, hyperthyroidism patients were treated with methimazole at a starting dose of 30 mg daily, and ophthalmopathy patients were treated with high-dose intravenous methylprednisolone. The paper reports TCR Vbeta CDR3 sequencing of some 140 peripheral blood samples: around 45 ophthalmopathy, over 70 hyperthyroidism and some 17 progressor patients. The study also compared thyroid tissue and blood T-cell repertoires from more than five Graves' hyperthyroidism patients. Paper-wide results and their limitations: Blood samples also contained most of the expanded thyroid clonotypes (frequency above 0.001), which suggests that blood repertoires may reflect thyroid immune responses. In cross-validation, a model built on a 13 V-J signature told ophthalmopathy apart from stable hyperthyroidism with approximately 90% sensitivity and 81% to 82% specificity, and in testing the same model reached 80%/75%. In validation, progression to ophthalmopathy was predicted by the model with nearly 71% sensitivity and 72.22% specificity, a median of around 6.5 months before onset. Sample size was not statistically predetermined, and investigators were not blinded to group allocation.

The hyperthyroidism patients were between 18 and 65 years old and newly diagnosed, with a disease duration of less than 2 months. The study excluded patients with uncontrolled infections, other autoimmune diseases, pregnancy or lactation. Diagnoses were based on clinical symptoms, serum thyroxine and TRAb, thyroid ultrasound and orbital computed tomography. For progressor patients, blood was drawn at the first diagnosis of hyperthyroidism, before any ophthalmopathy symptoms had appeared. Ficoll-Paque density gradient centrifugation was used to isolate PBMCs from around 10 ml of fresh peripheral blood. Progressor patients were initially diagnosed with Graves' hyperthyroidism and developed ophthalmopathy during follow-up. Total RNA was extracted with Trizol reagent, and quality was checked on an Agilent 2100 Bioanalyzer. The CDR3 runs 13 residues from the cysteine to the phenylalanine. The sequence is cut down to CDR3 DNA, 39 bases in frame from base 1. As encoded in the germline V gene (reference sequence), CDR1 is SEHNR while CDR2 is FQNEAQ. V and J are truncated by 3 bases and 0 bases respectively, leaving an intervening sequence of 6 bases.

The TCR beta CDR3 regions were amplified from RNA transcripts. A first-round RT-PCR of the TCR CDR3 used the HTBI primer set with the Qiagen OneStep RT-PCR kit. A second multiplex PCR round built the libraries, followed by size selection and purification. Libraries were sequenced paired-end with 100 bp reads on an Illumina HiSeq2000. The published analysis was carried out like this. SOAPnuke was used to process the raw data, with reads discarded if the reads contained adapters or uncalled bases, had a mean Phred below 15, or lacked an exact constant-primer or identifier match. COPE v1.2.5 was used to merge high-quality paired reads, and clonotypes were defined as unique nucleotide sequences. Clonotypes were aligned to IMGT TRBV, TRBD and TRBJ reference segments using MiTCR v1.1. The analysis included only V-J combinations with a frequency above 0.0001, which together covered roughly 99% of the repertoires. A TCS score was defined as the ratio of F50 (clonal expansion) to E x V (chaos), with BLOSUM62-based TCRdist applied between CDR3 peptides within each V-J. Welch's t-statistics and random forest reduced 514 V-J features to fewer than 15, which were used in a naive Bayes classifier (R e1071). The public reads were reanalyzed by TCRdb: fastp trimming at Q25, MiXCR alignment, in-frame beta chains only. Entries are consolidated by CDR3 protein sequence, retaining the most common genes and DNA. The V and J calls here are based on TCRdb, not the publication. This sample has 370,000 or so distinct CDR3 sequences in its table, and 15% to 17% of those were observed once. The ten largest make up about a quarter of the sample.

This clonotype was seen repeatedly, ten times or more. It has no known antigen specificity. Base-call qualities are not available, and no considerably larger clone is one nucleotide away. The rearranged chain carries TRBV7-9 and TRBJ2-7; a tentative D match to TRBD1 spans 5 bases. This clonotype was sampled from a young woman with Graves' hyperthyroidism that later progressed to Graves' ophthalmopathy. The sequenced sample was blood. The DNA reads as follows: TGTGCCAGCAGCTTCCAGGGCTCCTACGAGCAGTACTTC. Translated, this is CASSFQGSYEQYF. With all but the CDR3 taken from the reference TRBV7-9 and TRBJ2-7 genes, the full variable domain is: DTGVSQNPRHKITKRGQNVTFRCDPISEHNRLYWYRQTLGQGPEFLTYFQNEAQLEKSRLLSDRFSAERPKGSFSTLEIQRTEQGDSAMYLCASSFQGSYEQYFGPGTRLTVT.